This T cell receptor beta chain was observed in a study of T cells in women clearing cervical HPV infection. Study overall: For cases, blood was sampled a median 149 days after lesion detection, interquartile range about 90 to 210 days.

Concerning this clone itself: The read falls 3 residues short of the CDR3 end, and the missing part is taken from the germline J gene.

MY09/MY11 PCR detected cervical HPV DNA; dot-blot assigned genotypes. The data were produced by immunoSEQ multiplex PCR, yet TCRdb's version contains in-frame clones alone and is incomplete. The specimen's table records 30,000 to 45,000 clones. This CDR3 contains 15 residues. Germline CDR1 and CDR2: MNHNS and SASEGT. V lost 1 base and J 4 bases, leaving 13 bases between the germline ends. The gene calls are TRBV6-1 and TRBJ1-2; D may be TRBD1 (5 bases). The sequence was collected from a woman between 18 and 70 years old with a cervical HPV16 infection that either progressed to CIN3+ or cleared (not recorded which). Sequencing was carried out using blood buffy coat. CDR3: CASSEGGGTFYGYTF. The DNA read from the CDR3 is TGTGCCAGCAGTGAAGGCGGGGGAACCTTCTATGGC.